One T cell receptor (beta chain) is described in this entry. This sample stems from a study of blood T cell repertoires in COVID-19. In germline, CDR1 is SNHLY, CDR2 FYNNEI. The CDR3 runs 13 residues. V was trimmed by 0 bases and J by 7 bases, leaving 6 bases between them. Authors' processing steps: Researchers report that nucleated cell counts were estimated from reference gene primer amplification. Assay: immunoSEQ multiplex PCR; the TCRdb copy retains only in-frame clones and omits some. The V and J calls and clone size were taken over from that table, and D and trimming were inferred from the DNA. The sample contains approximately 110,000 clones, approximately 86% of which appear only once.

The TCR originated in a woman aged 45 to 65 with active or convalescent COVID-19. V is TRBV2 and J is TRBJ2-2; no firm D call. Specimen: peripheral blood. CDR3: CASSEAPGGELFF. DNA of the CDR3: TGTGCCAGCAGTGAAGCCCCAGGCGGGGAGCTGTTTTTT.